The rows below give T cell receptor beta chains drawn from one sample of a study of T cell responses to AZD1222 COVID-19 vaccine. The protocol was immunoSEQ multiplex PCR, while the TCRdb copy is restricted to in-frame clones and leaves out a portion. The data contain some 130,000 clones, just under 95% of them seen just once; the ten biggest clones take up around 1.1%. Sequenced material: peripheral blood, taken 28 days after the second AZD1222 dose. These receptors all come from an adult who received the AZD1222 COVID-19 vaccine. The CDR3 runs from the conserved cysteine through the conserved F or W. A D gene is named only where the DNA matches it firmly. Clone size is shown for a subset of rows, as once, few, many or a class of expanded clone.

clone size	D gene	J gene	V gene	CDR3 protein	CDR3 DNA
-	-	TRBJ2-7	TRBV30	CAWSGGPQSSYEQYF	TGTGCCTGGAGTGGGGGCCCCCAGAGCTCCTACGAGCAGTACTTC
-	-	TRBJ1-5	TRBV23-1	CASSQFRVNNQPQHF	TGCGCCAGCAGTCAATTCAGGGTGAACAATCAGCCCCAGCATTTT
-	TRBD1	TRBJ1-2	TRBV29-1	CSVGQVGYGYTF	TGCAGCGTCGGACAGGTTGGCTATGGCTACACCTTC
-	TRBD2	TRBJ2-2	TRBV7-2	CASSWTGRGPTGELFF	TGTGCCAGCAGCTGGACGGGGAGGGGTCCCACCGGGGAGCTGTTTTTT
-	TRBD2	TRBJ2-1	TRBV5-1	CASSDGTSVYNEQFF	TGCGCCAGCAGCGACGGGACTAGCGTGTACAATGAGCAGTTCTTC
-	TRBD1	TRBJ1-1	TRBV14	CASSQDRGTGSITEAFF	TGTGCCAGCAGCCAAGATCGGGGGACAGGGTCAATCACTGAAGCTTTCTTT
once	-	TRBJ1-5	TRBV7-2	CASRRDGGNQPQHF	TGTGCCAGCAGGCGGGACGGAGGAAATCAGCCCCAGCATTTT
-	TRBD1	TRBJ2-2	TRBV18	CASSLDRPNTGELFF	TGTGCCAGCTCACTGGACAGGCCGAACACCGGGGAGCTGTTTTTT
-	TRBD1	TRBJ1-5	TRBV7-2	CASSQNRGVQPQHF	TGTGCCAGCAGCCAAAACAGGGGTGTTCAGCCCCAGCATTTT
-	-	TRBJ2-7	TRBV3-1/TRBV3-2	CASSQGQEAYEQYF	TGTGCCAGCAGCCAAGGACAGGAAGCCTACGAGCAGTACTTC
-	-	TRBJ2-1	TRBV28	CASARDRGLANNEQFF	TGTGCCAGCGCAAGGGACAGGGGACTAGCAAATAATGAGCAGTTCTTC
once	-	TRBJ2-1	TRBV15	CATSRGPMGSDNEQFF	TGTGCCACCAGCAGAGGACCTATGGGGAGTGACAATGAGCAGTTCTTC
-	-	TRBJ1-4	TRBV7-9	CASSLDGEKLFF	TGTGCCAGCAGCTTAGATGGTGAAAAACTGTTTTTT
-	-	TRBJ2-5	TRBV5-1	CASSLDTAGQQETQYF	TGCGCCAGCAGCTTGGATACCGCGGGACAGCAAGAGACCCAGTACTTC
once	TRBD1	TRBJ2-2	TRBV19	CASKQGGTGELFF	TGTGCCAGCAAACAGGGGGGCACCGGGGAGCTGTTTTTT
-	TRBD2	TRBJ2-7	TRBV2	CASGLAGGREQYF	TGTGCCAGCGGCCTAGCGGGGGGGCGCGAGCAGTACTTC
-	-	TRBJ2-7	TRBV7-9	CASSFSYEQYF	TGTGCCAGCAGCTTCTCCTACGAGCAGTACTTC
-	-	TRBJ1-3	TRBV27	CASSPLSGNTIYF	TGTGCCAGCAGTCCCCTCTCTGGAAACACCATATATTTT
-	-	TRBJ1-4	TRBV5-8	CASSLRQGREKLFF	TGTGCCAGCAGCTTGCGGCAGGGCCGGGAAAAACTGTTTTTT
-	-	TRBJ1-2	TRBV9	CASSDHQGSKGYTF	TGTGCCAGCAGCGACCATCAGGGATCGAAGGGCTACACCTTC
-	TRBD1	TRBJ1-5	TRBV27	CASSLTGEVFQPQHF	TGTGCCAGCAGTCTTACAGGGGAGGTCTTTCAGCCCCAGCATTTT
-	-	TRBJ1-1	TRBV5-5	CASSLLGGNTEAFF	TGTGCCAGCAGCTTGTTGGGCGGGAACACTGAAGCTTTCTTT
-	-	TRBJ1-1	TRBV11-3	CASNPRGAKAEAFF	TGTGCCAGCAACCCCCGAGGGGCGAAGGCTGAAGCTTTCTTT
-	-	TRBJ1-1	TRBV7-9	CASSPTVSNTEAFF	TGTGCCAGCAGCCCCACAGTGTCGAACACTGAAGCTTTCTTT
-	TRBD1	TRBJ2-7	TRBV6-1	CASSDPDRGRSYEQYF	TGTGCCAGCAGTGACCCAGACAGGGGGAGGTCCTACGAGCAGTACTTC
-	-	TRBJ1-1	TRBV18	CASSTGDANTEAFF	TGTGCCAGCTCAACCGGGGACGCGAACACTGAAGCTTTCTTT
once	-	TRBJ1-5	TRBV6-2/TRBV6-3	CASSLDSNQPQHF	TGTGCCAGCAGTCTAGACAGCAATCAGCCCCAGCATTTT
-	TRBD2	TRBJ2-1	TRBV18	CASSPVKASGRGEQFF	TGTGCCAGCTCACCCGTGAAGGCTAGCGGGAGGGGCGAGCAGTTCTTC
-	TRBD1	TRBJ2-7	TRBV6-2/TRBV6-3	CASSPLGTGHYEQYF	TGTGCCAGCAGCCCGCTGGGGACAGGACATTACGAGCAGTACTTC
-	-	TRBJ1-3	TRBV12-3/TRBV12-4	CASGSGNTIYF	TGTGCCAGCGGCTCTGGAAACACCATATATTTT
-	TRBD2	TRBJ2-3	TRBV7-2	CASSPGTSDTDTQYF	TGTGCCAGCAGCCCCGGGACTAGCGACACAGATACGCAGTATTTT
-	TRBD1	TRBJ1-2	TRBV9	CASSASGTGGGNGYTF	TGTGCCAGCAGCGCCTCCGGGACAGGGGGTGGTAATGGCTACACCTTC
-	TRBD1	TRBJ1-5	TRBV7-2	CASSLGGQGRSNQPQHF	TGTGCCAGCAGCTTAGGGGGACAGGGCCGAAGCAATCAGCCCCAGCATTTT
-	-	TRBJ2-1	TRBV7-9	CASSLDRKFYNEQFF	TGTGCCAGCAGCCTCGACAGGAAATTCTACAATGAGCAGTTCTTC
-	-	TRBJ1-5	TRBV27	CASSLSFGDSNQPQHF	TGTGCCAGCAGTTTATCTTTCGGGGATAGCAATCAGCCCCAGCATTTT
-	TRBD1	TRBJ2-1	TRBV19	CASTGQPFSYNEQFF	TGTGCCAGTACGGGACAGCCATTCTCCTACAATGAGCAGTTCTTC
-	-	TRBJ1-4	TRBV2	CASSFRHSNRNEKLFF	TGTGCCAGCAGTTTTAGACACTCCAACCGTAATGAAAAACTGTTTTTT
-	-	TRBJ1-1	TRBV12-3/TRBV12-4	CASSQLGPGAFF	TGTGCCAGCAGTCAACTGGGGCCGGGAGCTTTCTTT
-	TRBD1	TRBJ1-5	TRBV9	CASSPGDRDQPQHF	TGTGCCAGCAGCCCCGGGGACAGGGATCAGCCCCAGCATTTT
-	-	TRBJ1-6	TRBV5-1	CASSTQDYNSPLHF	TGCGCCAGCTCTACACAGGATTATAATTCACCCCTCCACTTT
-	-	TRBJ1-2	TRBV6-2/TRBV6-3	CASSGNDYGYTF	TGTGCCAGCAGTGGCAATGACTATGGCTACACCTTC
few	-	TRBJ1-2	TRBV7-2	CASSLATLDRWNYGYTF	TGTGCCAGCAGCTTAGCTACCCTCGACAGGTGGAACTATGGCTACACCTTC
-	-	TRBJ1-5	TRBV30	CAWSPRYSNQPQHF	TGTGCCTGGAGTCCGAGATATAGCAATCAGCCCCAGCATTTT
-	TRBD2	TRBJ2-5	TRBV10-3	CAISEGLRAGGGGETQYF	TGTGCCATCAGTGAGGGGCTAAGAGCGGGAGGCGGCGGAGAGACCCAGTACTTC
-	-	TRBJ2-5	TRBV7-9	CASSYRIQETQYF	TGTGCCAGCAGCTACAGGATCCAAGAGACCCAGTACTTC
-	-	TRBJ2-1	TRBV19	CASSSGRFTYNEQFF	TGTGCCAGTAGTTCGGGCAGATTCACCTACAATGAGCAGTTCTTC
-	-	TRBJ2-3	TRBV18	CASSPYGSGDTDTQYF	TGTGCCAGCTCACCGTATGGGAGTGGAGACACAGATACGCAGTATTTT
-	TRBD2	TRBJ2-3	TRBV7-6	CASSLVGSGIGDTQYF	TGTGCCAGCAGCTTAGTGGGTAGCGGGATTGGAGATACGCAGTATTTT
-	-	TRBJ1-2	TRBV18	CASSHREGYGYTF	TGTGCCAGCTCGCACAGGGAGGGCTATGGCTACACCTTC
-	-	TRBJ1-1	TRBV18	CASSSNVAKNTEAFF	TGTGCCAGCTCGTCCAACGTGGCAAAGAACACTGAAGCTTTCTTT